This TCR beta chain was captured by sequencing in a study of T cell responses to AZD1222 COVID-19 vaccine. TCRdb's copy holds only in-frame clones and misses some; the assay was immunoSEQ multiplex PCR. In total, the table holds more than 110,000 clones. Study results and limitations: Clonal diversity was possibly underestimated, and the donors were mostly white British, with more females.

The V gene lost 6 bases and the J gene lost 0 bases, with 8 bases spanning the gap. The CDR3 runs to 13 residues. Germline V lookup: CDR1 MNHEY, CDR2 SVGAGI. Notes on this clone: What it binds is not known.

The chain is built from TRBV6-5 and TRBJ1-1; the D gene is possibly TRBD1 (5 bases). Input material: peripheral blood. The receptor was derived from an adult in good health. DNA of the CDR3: TGTGCCAGCAGCAGGGAAATGAACACTGAAGCTTTCTTT. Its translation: CASSREMNTEAFF.